This T cell receptor (beta chain) stems from a study of blood T cell repertoires in COVID-19. This CDR3 region has 17 residues. Germline loops: CDR1 MGHRA, CDR2 YSYEKL. Trimming took off 4 bases at V and 3 bases at J, with 18 bases between the two ends. Sequencing used immunoSEQ multiplex PCR; TCRdb keeps in-frame clones, though not all of them. The data show 150,000 to 200,000 clones, approximately 84% seen once. The chain employs TRBV4-1 and TRBJ2-2, with D possibly TRBD2 on 6 matching bases. The clonotype was recovered from a man between 65 and 80 years old with active or convalescent COVID-19. The sequenced material came from peripheral blood. DNA of the CDR3: TGCGCCAGCAGCCCCCCTGCTAGCGAGGCGGACACCGGGGAGCTGTTTTTT. Its protein is CASSPPASEADTGELFF.